One sample yielded the 31 T cell receptor beta chains listed below, sequenced in a study of blood T cell repertoires in COVID-19. TCRdb's copy holds only in-frame clones and misses some; the assay was immunoSEQ multiplex PCR. The sample includes about 200,000 clones, around three quarters seen only once; the top ten take 4.5% to 7%. Input material: peripheral blood. The receptors originated from a woman in her 70s with acute or convalescent COVID-19.

V and J are TRBV2 and TRBJ2-6, with D possibly being TRBD2 (6 bases). The germline V and J ends were trimmed by 2 bases and 0 bases, with 11 bases remaining between them. CDR3 length equals 17 residues. Germline lookup yields CDR1 SNHLY and CDR2 FYNNEI. The chain's CDR3 is CASSESLGGSGANVLTF. In DNA, the CDR3 is TGTGCCAGCAGTGAATCCTTGGGAGGCTCTGGGGCCAACGTCCTGACTTTC.

The chain recombines TRBV29-1 with TRBJ2-3; maybe TRBD1 (6 bases). In germline, CDR1 is SQVTM, CDR2 ANQGSEA. V dropped 3 bases and J dropped 3 bases, with 13 bases sitting between them. The CDR3 runs 14 residues. CDR3 region: CSVDVQGGTDTQYF. CDR3 in DNA: TGCAGCGTTGACGTACAGGGTGGGACAGATACGCAGTATTTT.

This rearrangement joins TRBV24-1 to TRBJ2-5; no definite D call. CDR1 and CDR2 (germline): KGHDR, SFDVKD. Trimming removed 3 bases at V and 4 bases at J, with 8 bases between. This CDR3 region has 13 residues. The CDR3 region has the DNA TGTGCCACCAGTGATCCTAGAGGAGAGACCCAGTACTTC. Its translation: CATSDPRGETQYF.

The chain links TRBV27 to TRBJ2-7; D not certain. Per the germline V gene, CDR1 is MNHEY and CDR2 is SMNVEV (reference sequence). Trimming took off 5 bases at V and 7 bases at J, with 9 bases between the two ends. The CDR3 totals 11 residues. The CDR3 coding sequence is TGTGCCAGCAGTGACTTACTAGAGCAGTACTTC. Residues: CASSDLLEQYF.

This clone was found many times. The chain carries TRBV28 and TRBJ1-2; 7 nucleotides line up with TRBD1. Trimming removed 6 bases from V and 4 bases from J; junction bases left unmatched: 14. Per the germline V gene, CDR1 is MDHEN and CDR2 is SYDVKM. This CDR3 contains 16 residues. CDR3 bases: TGTGCCAGCAGCCCCATCCGGTACAGGGGACCCTATGGCTACACCTTC. This translates into CASSPIRYRGPYGYTF.

The V and J genes are TRBV7-6 and TRBJ2-1; 9 nucleotides agree with TRBD2. Losses at the gene ends were 3 bases for V and 8 bases for J; bases not matched to a gene: 5. There are 14 residues in the CDR3. Germline assignment: CDR1 SGHVS and CDR2 FNYEAQ. The CDR3 DNA reads TGTGCCAGCAGCTTCATTAGCGGGAGCGATGAGCAGTTCTTC. It codes for CASSFISGSDEQFF.

The CDR3 reads CASSPRDSSYNEQFF. The DNA of the CDR3 is TGTGCCAGCAGCCCCCGGGACTCTTCCTACAATGAGCAGTTCTTC. The rearrangement joins TRBV5-8 to TRBJ2-1; D may be TRBD2 (6 bases). Germline V gene lookup returns CDR1 SGHTS and CDR2 YDEGEE. Between the trimmed V and J ends, which lost 4 bases and 1 base, there was a span of 12 bases. This CDR3 is 15 amino acids long.

The chain carries TRBV7-2 and TRBJ2-1; D may be TRBD2 (6 bases). CDR1 and CDR2 from the germline V gene are SGHTA and FQGNSA. V lost 5 bases, J lost 6 bases, and 20 bases lay in between. This CDR3 comprises 16 residues. DNA of the CDR3: TGTGCCAGCAGCACAACTACTAGCCTGGCTCTCAATGAGCAGTTCTTC. Translating it yields CASSTTTSLALNEQFF. The whole variable domain, filled in from reference TRBV7-2 and TRBJ2-1, reads GAGVSQSPSNKVTEKGKDVELRCDPISGHTALYWYRQSLGQGLEFLIYFQGNSAPDKSGLPSDRFSAERTGGSVSTLTIQRTQQEDSAVYLCASSTTTSLALNEQFFGPGTRLTVL.

The chain couples TRBV27 to TRBJ1-2, with D perhaps TRBD1 (5 bases). The CDR3 runs to 16 residues. The germline CDR1 and CDR2 sequences are MNHEY and SMNVEV (reference sequence). V shed 6 bases and J shed 6 bases, with 23 bases lying between them. The CDR3 spells CASSPNYFGAPDGYTF. CDR3 sequence (DNA): TGTGCCAGCAGCCCCAACTATTTTGGGGCCCCCGATGGCTACACCTTC.

This clone occurred a few times. The chain combines TRBV19 with TRBJ2-7; 9 bases match TRBD2. Trimming removed 6 bases from V and 3 bases from J; junction bases left unmatched: 12. Per the germline V gene, CDR1 is LNHDA and CDR2 is SQIVND (reference sequence). This CDR3 contains 16 residues. The CDR3: CASSHRTSVVLYEQYF. The CDR3 DNA follows: TGTGCCAGTAGCCACCGGACTAGCGTAGTTCTCTACGAGCAGTACTTC.

The V gene is TRBV29-1, the J gene TRBJ2-5; 7 bases agree with TRBD2. The germline gives CDR1 SQVTM, CDR2 ANQGSEA. The CDR3 has 14 amino acids. Unmatched junction bases numbered 8, after V lost 4 bases and J lost 3 bases. CDR3 sequence reads: CSVVGEGPKETQYF. CDR3 nucleotides: TGCAGCGTTGTGGGGGAGGGACCGAAAGAGACCCAGTACTTC.

The table lists this clone with a few counts. The chain uses TRBV10-3 and TRBJ1-5; a possible D gene is TRBD1 (5 bases). V lost 2 bases, J lost 7 bases, and 9 bases lay in between. The CDR3 runs to 13 residues. Per the germline V gene, CDR1 is ENHRY and CDR2 is SYGVKD. The chain's CDR3 is CAISEGREQPQHF. The DNA for the CDR3 is TGTGCCATCAGTGAGGGCAGGGAACAGCCCCAGCATTTT.

This clone occurred once. The rearrangement joins TRBV5-1 to TRBJ1-5; 8 bases are shared with TRBD1. V lost 4 bases to trimming and J lost 2 bases; unmatched junction nucleotides: 8. The CDR3 covers 16 residues. Germline V gene sequence: CDR1 SGHRS, CDR2 YFSETQ. CDR3 DNA: TGCGCCAGCAGCCCAGGACAGGGAGGGGGCAATCAGCCCCAGCATTTT. The encoded protein is CASSPGQGGGNQPQHF.

This sequence joins TRBV28 and TRBJ2-1; 9 nucleotides match TRBD2. V lost 6 bases, J lost 7 bases, and 13 bases stayed unmatched. The CDR3 is made up of 16 amino acids. Germline values: CDR1 MDHEN, CDR2 SYDVKM. For the CDR3, the DNA is TGTGCCAGCAGGGGTACCGGGACTAGCCTCGGGAATGAGCAGTTCTTC. It codes for CASRGTGTSLGNEQFF.

The sample holds one count of this clone. This chain uses TRBV19 with TRBJ2-5; 10 bases map to TRBD1. The germline V gene has CDR1 LNHDA and CDR2 SQIVND (reference sequence). CDR3 length: 16 residues. Trimming removed 6 bases from V and 4 bases from J; junction bases left unmatched: 11. The CDR3 DNA sequence: TGTGCCAGTAGACCTGGCCGGACAGGGGGTGCAGAGACCCAGTACTTC. Amino acids: CASRPGRTGGAETQYF.

This chain joins TRBV30 and TRBJ2-1, with 7 positions matching TRBD2. CDR1 is GTSNPN and CDR2 is SVGIG in the germline V gene (reference sequence). The CDR3 consists of 15 residues. Trimming removed 0 bases from V and 3 bases from J; junction bases left unmatched: 5. The CDR3 sequence is CAWSVRAGLYNEQFF. DNA for the CDR3: TGTGCCTGGAGTGTGAGAGCGGGACTCTACAATGAGCAGTTCTTC.

The genes are TRBV29-1 and TRBJ1-2; no firm D call. The germline V gene has CDR1 SQVTM and CDR2 ANQGSEA. Trimming took 6 bases from V and 2 from J, leaving 7 bases between them. The CDR3 extends over 11 amino acids. In DNA form, the CDR3 reads TGCAGCGTCCCCTTAAACTATGGCTACACCTTC. Translation gives CSVPLNYGYTF.

The J gene is TRBJ1-5, the V gene TRBV6-1, with TRBD1 as a possible D gene (5 bases). The germline gives CDR1 MNHNS, CDR2 SASEGT. Trimming left V 1 base short and J 6 bases short, with 13 bases between. The length of the CDR3 is 15 residues. In DNA form, the CDR3 reads TGTGCCAGCAGTGAAGGGGGGACTTTGGGTCAGCCCCAGCATTTT. This sequence encodes CASSEGGTLGQPQHF.

The CDR3 bases are TGTGCCAGCAGCGAAACCCCGGGACAGGGCTACGAGCAGTACTTC. This translates into CASSETPGQGYEQYF. This rearrangement joins TRBV3-1 (or the pseudogene TRBV3-2) to TRBJ2-7; TRBD1 matches 9 bases. The CDR3 length is 15 residues. V was clipped by 5 bases and J by 3 bases; unmatched bases: 8. Germline values: CDR1 LGHDT, CDR2 YNNKEL (reference sequence).

This clone was counted a single time. This rearrangement joins TRBV15 to TRBJ2-1, with 8 bases matching TRBD1. Trimming cost V 9 bases and J 9 bases; bases outside gene matches: 7. This CDR3 is 12 amino acids long. The germline CDR1 and CDR2 sequences are LNHNV and YYDKDF (reference sequence). CDR3 sequence: CATSPGGSEQFF. The CDR3 DNA reads TGTGCCACTAGCCCAGGGGGCAGTGAGCAGTTCTTC.

This chain joins TRBV7-2 and TRBJ1-2; unclear D gene. Trimming stripped 0 bases from V and 4 bases from J, with 18 bases between. CDR1 and CDR2 (germline): SGHTA, FQGNSA. The CDR3 is 17 residues long. DNA of the CDR3: TGTGCCAGCAGCTTAGCCCAAAGACGGCAGGATCTCTATGGCTACACCTTC. It specifies CASSLAQRRQDLYGYTF.

The J gene is TRBJ2-7, the V gene TRBV5-1, with 9 bases identical to TRBD1. V lost 0 bases and J lost 5; bases outside the gene matches: 6. The CDR3 is 15 amino acids. CDR1 SGHRS and CDR2 YFSETQ come from the germline V gene. CDR3 amino acids: CASSLAGQGVDEQYF. The CDR3 DNA sequence: TGCGCCAGCAGCTTGGCGGGACAGGGTGTCGACGAGCAGTACTTC.

The chain couples TRBV28 to TRBJ2-7, with 8 bases aligning to TRBD2. CDR3 size: 16 residues. Per the germline V gene, CDR1 is MDHEN and CDR2 is SYDVKM. The J segment lost 4 bases and the V segment lost 5 bases, leaving 13 bases of the junction unmatched. The CDR3 region has the DNA TGTGCCAGCAGTCAACTCCAAGCGGGAGTTCTGTACGAGCAGTACTTC. It is translated as CASSQLQAGVLYEQYF.

The V call is TRBV19, the J call TRBJ1-4, with D perhaps matching TRBD1 (5 bases). The germline gives CDR1 LNHDA, CDR2 SQIVND (reference sequence). V lost 8 bases and J lost 5, with 15 bases in between. The CDR3 length is 14 residues. For the CDR3, the DNA is TGTGCCAGTTCTCGCCCGGGGGGAAATGAAAAACTGTTTTTT. Its protein product is CASSRPGGNEKLFF.

The rearrangement joins TRBV27 to TRBJ2-1, with 9 nucleotides matching TRBD2. Per the germline V gene, CDR1 is MNHEY and CDR2 is SMNVEV (reference sequence). V dropped 6 bases and J dropped 6; count of bases not matched to a gene: 3. The CDR3 runs to 13 residues. DNA for the CDR3: TGTGCCAGCAGACCGGGACTAGCCAATGAGCAGTTCTTC. Protein: CASRPGLANEQFF.

This chain uses TRBV27 with TRBJ1-5; the D gene is possibly TRBD1 (5 bases). CDR1 is MNHEY, CDR2 SMNVEV, per germline (reference sequence). V lost 4 bases to trimming and J lost 2 bases, with 12 bases between them. The CDR3 has 15 residues. The CDR3 here is CASSSTVGGNQPQHF. CDR3 coding DNA: TGTGCCAGCAGTTCGACAGTCGGCGGCAATCAGCCCCAGCATTTT.

The genes are TRBV6-6 and TRBJ2-5, with D perhaps TRBD1 (6 bases). The CDR3 extends over 14 amino acids. V was shortened by 6 bases and J by 2 bases, with 13 bases between the two germline ends. Germline CDR1 MNHNY, CDR2 SVGAGI (reference sequence). CDR3 in amino acids: CASRPPQGQETQYF. CDR3 sequence (DNA): TGTGCCAGCAGACCTCCCCAGGGGCAAGAGACCCAGTACTTC.

J is TRBJ2-3 and V is TRBV2; D may be TRBD2 (5 bases). This CDR3 has 14 amino acids. CDR1 is SNHLY and CDR2 is FYNNEI in the germline V gene. The V gene lost 6 bases and the J gene lost 2 bases, with 12 bases spanning the gap. CDR3 protein: CASSVDGLTDTQYF. In nucleotides, the CDR3 is TGTGCCAGCAGCGTGGACGGACTCACAGATACGCAGTATTTT.

This clone was seen more than once but under ten times. The chain is built from TRBV30 and TRBJ1-1; maybe TRBD1 (6 bases). CDR3 size: 16 residues. CDR1 is GTSNPN, CDR2 SVGIG, per germline (reference sequence). Between the trimmed V and J ends, which lost 3 bases and 0 bases, there was a span of 17 bases. As DNA, the CDR3 is TGTGCCTGGAGGCCCGAGTGGGGGCGGCTGAACACTGAAGCTTTCTTT. Translation gives CAWRPEWGRLNTEAFF.

The chain employs TRBV27 and TRBJ2-3; the D is unclear. V lost 8 bases, J lost 6 bases, and 21 bases lay in between. CDR1 is MNHEY, CDR2 SMNVEV, per germline (reference sequence). The CDR3 is 15 amino acids. CDR3 coding DNA: TGTGCCAGCGCCTCGACACGTTTCCTATTGGATACGCAGTATTTT. The encoded protein is CASASTRFLLDTQYF.

This clone was seen just once. V is TRBV5-1 and J is TRBJ2-3, with D possibly matching TRBD1 (6 bases). Trimming removed 4 bases from V and 1 base from J, with 10 bases in between. CDR3 length: 14 residues. Germline-derived CDR1 and CDR2 are SGHRS and YFSETQ. The chain's CDR3 is CASSLGAGTDTQYF. For the CDR3, the DNA is TGCGCCAGCAGCCTGGGGGCTGGCACAGATACGCAGTATTTT.